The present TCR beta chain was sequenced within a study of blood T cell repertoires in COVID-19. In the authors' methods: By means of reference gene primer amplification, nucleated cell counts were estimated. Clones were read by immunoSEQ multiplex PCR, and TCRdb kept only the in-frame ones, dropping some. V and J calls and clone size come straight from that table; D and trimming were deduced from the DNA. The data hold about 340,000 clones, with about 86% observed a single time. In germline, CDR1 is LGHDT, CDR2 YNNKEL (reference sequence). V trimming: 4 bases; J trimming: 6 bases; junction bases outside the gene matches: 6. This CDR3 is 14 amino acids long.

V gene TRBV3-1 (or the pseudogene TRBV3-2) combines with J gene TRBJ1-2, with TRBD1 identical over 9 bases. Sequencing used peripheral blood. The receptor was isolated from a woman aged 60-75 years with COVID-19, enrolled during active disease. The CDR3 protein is CASSRKQGAHGYTF. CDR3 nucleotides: TGTGCCAGCAGCCGGAAACAGGGGGCGCATGGCTACACCTTC.